One and the same sample provided the 20 T cell receptor beta chains below, sequenced in a study of T cells in Graves' hyperthyroidism and ophthalmopathy. The investigators amplified TCR beta CDR3 regions from RNA transcripts. First-round RT-PCR targeting the TCR CDR3 was performed with the HTBI primer set. TCRdb re-called the multiplex PCR reads with MiXCR, one entry per CDR3 protein. The table includes fewer than 40,000 distinct CDR3 sequences, approximately 50% detected once. The sample was blood. The receptors here all came from a woman in her thirties or forties with Graves' ophthalmopathy.

In nucleotides, the CDR3 is TGTGCCAGCAGCGACGGGACTAGCGGTTCCTACGAGCAGTACTTC. Residues: CASSDGTSGSYEQYF. The V call is TRBV7-2, the J call TRBJ2-7; 11 nucleotides agree with TRBD2. Germline lookup yields CDR1 SGHTA and CDR2 FQGNSA. V shed 5 bases and J 1 base; nucleotides not matched to a gene: 4. The CDR3 has 15 amino acids.

This clonotype is large in the sample. The CDR3 sequence is CASSLELAGGNSYEQYF. CDR3 nucleotides: TGTGCCAGCAGCTTAGAACTAGCGGGGGGCAACTCCTACGAGCAGTACTTC. The genes are TRBV7-2 and TRBJ2-7, with 12 bases identical to TRBD2. Unmatched junction bases numbered 4, after V lost 1 base and J lost 0 bases. The CDR3 sequence is 17 residues long. Per the germline V gene, CDR1 is SGHTA and CDR2 is FQGNSA.

A note on this clonotype: The conserved final phenylalanine or tryptophan is absent from the CDR3, which likely points to a read error. The limits of the CDR3 on the DNA are not certain, so only TCRdb's listed CDR3 is given. The CDR3: CAAETQAGLQGYTFGS. The chain joins TRBV2 to TRBJ2-5; the table's D call, TRBD2, has no DNA check behind it. Ends included, the CDR3 has 16 residues. CDR1 is SNHLY and CDR2 is FYNNEI in the germline V gene.

This clonotype is labeled medium-sized. The V call is TRBV10-3, the J call TRBJ1-2; D ambiguous. V dropped 0 bases and J dropped 8 bases, with 10 bases sitting between them. Per the germline V gene, CDR1 is ENHRY and CDR2 is SYGVKD. The CDR3 is 13 residues long. In nucleotides, the CDR3 is TGTGCCATCAGTGAGTCGATAGGGTACGGCTACACCTTC. Protein: CAISESIGYGYTF.

This clonotype came up many times. This chain uses TRBV6-4 with TRBJ2-2, with a weak D call TRBD1 (6 bases). This CDR3 region has 14 residues. Germline assignment: CDR1 MRHNA and CDR2 SNTAGT. Trimming shortened V by 4 bases and J by 0 bases, and 6 bases separated the two germline ends. CDR3 in DNA: TGTGCCAGCAGTGCAGGGGCGAACACCGGGGAGCTGTTTTTT. It is translated as CASSAGANTGELFF.

This rearrangement joins TRBV15 to TRBJ2-5; 8 bases are a match to TRBD1. Germline values: CDR1 LNHNV, CDR2 YYDKDF (reference sequence). The ends lost 0 bases at V and 9 bases at J; junction bases unmatched: 12. The CDR3 loop spans 16 amino acids. This chain's CDR3 is CATSRDQGAGNQPQYF. CDR3 in DNA: TGTGCCACCAGCAGAGATCAGGGGGCAGGCAATCAGCCCCAGTACTTC.

The chain couples TRBV20-1 to TRBJ2-7, with 8 bases matching TRBD2. The length of the CDR3 is 17 residues. Germline CDR1 is DFQATT and CDR2 is SNEGSKA (reference sequence). Germline trimming cut 3 bases from V and 7 bases from J; bases unmatched to any gene: 20. CDR3: CSASLSGGGLPCWEQYF. The CDR3 bases are TGCAGTGCTAGTCTAAGCGGGGGCGGACTACCTTGCTGGGAGCAGTACTTC.

In its sample, this clonotype ranks as medium-sized. V is TRBV7-9 and J is TRBJ2-7; a weak D match, TRBD2 (6 bases). V was clipped by 5 bases and J by 7 bases, with 9 bases between them. The V gene's germline CDR1 is SEHNR and CDR2 FQNEAQ (reference sequence). The CDR3 is 11 residues long. CDR3 nucleotide sequence: TGTGCCAGCAGCCTGCTAGCGGAGCAGTACTTC. Its protein is CASSLLAEQYF.

This rearrangement joins TRBV20-1 to TRBJ2-7; possibly TRBD1 for D (7 bases). The CDR3 is 14 residues long. The V end was cut by 4 bases, the J end by 7 bases, with 20 bases between. Per the germline V gene, CDR1 is DFQATT and CDR2 is SNEGSKA (reference sequence). The CDR3 nucleotides read TGCAGTGCTAAACCGCGGGACAGAGTTCGGGAGCAGTACTTC. It is translated as CSAKPRDRVREQYF.

As concerns this clonotype: Relative to the germline gene, one junction end is altered; a read error may explain this. This rearrangement joins TRBV5-1 to TRBJ1-1, with 8 bases fitting TRBD1. The CDR3 is made up of 14 amino acids. The germline CDR1 and CDR2 sequences are SGHRS and YFSETQ. CDR3 in DNA: TGCGCCAGCGGCCCCGGACAGGGTAGCACTGAAGCGTTCTTT. It codes for CASGPGQGSTEAFF.

The V gene is TRBV10-3, the J gene TRBJ2-7; 8 bases match TRBD1. The junction had 14 bases not matched to a gene; V was cut back by 10 bases and J by 0 bases. In germline, CDR1 is ENHRY, CDR2 SYGVKD. The CDR3 totals 16 residues. The CDR3 sequence is CASSGGEDGSSYEQYF. CDR3 in DNA: TGTGCCAGTTCAGGGGGCGAAGACGGAAGCTCCTACGAGCAGTACTTC.

As for this clonotype: A much larger clone sits a single nucleotide away, making a read error possible. This chain joins TRBV6-1 and TRBJ2-2; 15 nucleotides agree with TRBD2. Germline CDR1 MNHNS, CDR2 SASEGT. CDR3 length: 17 residues. This CDR3 reads CVSSRGLAGGWTGELFF. The CDR3 DNA reads as TGTGTCAGCTCCCGAGGACTAGCGGGAGGGTGGACCGGGGAGCTGTTTTTT.

This chain links TRBV10-3 with TRBJ2-5; 12 bases agree with TRBD2. V shed 6 bases, J shed 1 base, and the junction held 3 bases outside the gene matches. Germline CDR1 and CDR2: ENHRY and SYGVKD. The CDR3 has 15 amino acids. As DNA, the CDR3 is TGTGCCATCAGAGGACTAGCGGGGTCCCAAGAGACCCAGTACTTC. It specifies CAIRGLAGSQETQYF.

Many counts were recorded for this clonotype. V usage is TRBV11-3 and J usage is TRBJ2-1; no reliable D call. The CDR3 runs to 15 residues. Germline V gene sequence: CDR1 SGHNT, CDR2 YENEEA. Trimming pared 6 bases from V and 2 bases from J, leaving 14 bases between. CDR3 sequence: CASSQTDGTYNEQFF. The CDR3 nucleotides read TGTGCCAGCAGTCAGACTGACGGCACCTACAATGAGCAGTTCTTC.

This clonotype came up many times. CDR3: CASSAGFDNQPQHF. The DNA for the CDR3 is TGTGCCAGCAGTGCGGGATTTGACAATCAGCCCCAGCATTTT. This rearrangement joins TRBV6-5 to TRBJ1-5, with no clear D. Germline V gene data show CDR1 as MNHEY and CDR2 as SVGAGI. The CDR3 contains 14 residues. Trimming took off 5 bases at V and 3 bases at J, with 11 bases between the two ends.

The chain uses TRBV5-6 and TRBJ1-5; perhaps TRBD1 as D (5 bases). From germline, CDR1 is SGHDT and CDR2 YYEEEE. V was trimmed by 1 base and J by 6 bases, leaving 11 bases between them. The CDR3 consists of 14 residues. This chain's CDR3 is CASSLLGAGQPQHF. CDR3 sequence (DNA): TGTGCCAGCAGCTTGCTTGGGGCCGGTCAGCCCCAGCATTTT. Combining the CDR3 with reference TRBV5-6 and TRBJ1-5 gives the whole variable domain DAGVTQSPTHLIKTRGQQVTLRCSPKSGHDTVSWYQQALGQGPQFIFQYYEEEERQRGNFPDRFSGHQFPNYSSELNVNALLLGDSALYLCASSLLGAGQPQHFGDGTRLSIL.

The chain has TRBV7-3 and TRBJ2-5; 16 bases line up with TRBD2. The ends lost 5 bases at V and 6 bases at J; junction bases unmatched: 6. This CDR3 is 16 amino acids long. The germline CDR1 and CDR2 sequences are SGHTA and FQGTGA. The CDR3 region is CASSPGLAGGRKTQYF. The CDR3 nucleotides are TGTGCCAGCAGCCCGGGACTAGCGGGGGGGCGGAAGACCCAGTACTTC.

This clonotype came up many times. The chain uses TRBV20-1 and TRBJ2-7; the match to TRBD2 covers 13 bases. Germline loops: CDR1 DFQATT, CDR2 SNEGSKA (reference sequence). V gave up 3 bases and J gave up 4 bases; unmatched junction bases: 6. This CDR3 is built from 15 residues. CDR3 loop: CSASTSGRARYEQYF. DNA of the CDR3: TGCAGTGCTAGTACTAGCGGGAGGGCCAGGTACGAGCAGTACTTC.

The genes are TRBV10-2 and TRBJ1-1, with unresolved D. The germline gives CDR1 WSHSY, CDR2 SAAADI. The CDR3 spans 14 residues. V dropped 7 bases and J dropped 2 bases, with 14 bases sitting between them. CDR3 coding DNA: TGCGCCAGCACCAGGAGCTCTGGAAACACTGAAGCTTTCTTT. Amino acids: CASTRSSGNTEAFF.

Regarding this clonotype: The CDR3 ends on some other residue instead of the conserved phenylalanine or tryptophan, so this is likely a read error. The genes are TRBV10-1 and TRBJ2-7, with TRBD2 as a possible D gene (5 bases). Germline CDR1 WNHNN, CDR2 SYGVQD (reference sequence). The CDR3 sequence is 13 residues long. CDR3 amino acids: CASGEGHPYEQYL. Here the CDR3 DNA reads TGTGCCAGCGGCGAGGGTCATCCCTACGAGCAGTACCTC.